This is a list of T cell receptor beta chains from one sample in a study of T cell responses to AZD1222 COVID-19 vaccine. The protocol was immunoSEQ multiplex PCR, while the TCRdb copy is restricted to in-frame clones and leaves out a portion. The sample has 150,000 to 200,000 clones; approximately 91% are singletons. The starting material was peripheral blood, obtained on day 0 of AZD1222 vaccination. The receptor set was obtained from an adult in good health. The CDR3 runs from the conserved cysteine through the conserved F or W. A D gene is named only where the DNA matches it firmly. Clone size appears in some rows only: once, few, many, or a class for an expanded clone.

J gene | clone size | V gene | D gene | CDR3 protein | CDR3 DNA
TRBJ1-6 | . | TRBV5-1 | . | CASSRDPGNSPLHF | TGCGCCAGCAGCCGAGATCCAGGGAATTCACCCCTCCACTTT
TRBJ1-1 | . | TRBV18 | TRBD1 | CASSPPPKGTMRDRANTEAFF | TGTGCCAGCTCACCACCACCTAAGGGAACAATGCGGGACAGGGCAAACACTGAAGCTTTCTTT
TRBJ2-7 | . | TRBV6-6 | . | CATSWIGDTYEQYF | TGTGCCACCTCCTGGATCGGCGATACCTACGAGCAGTACTTC
TRBJ1-5 | . | TRBV28 | TRBD1 | CASRDRVGQPQHF | TGTGCCAGCAGGGACAGGGTGGGTCAGCCCCAGCATTTT
TRBJ1-1 | . | TRBV15 | TRBD1 | CATSFRQGDTEAFF | TGTGCCACCAGCTTTCGACAGGGAGACACTGAAGCTTTCTTT
TRBJ2-7 | few | TRBV12-3/TRBV12-4 | . | CASSRSGYEQYF | TGTGCCAGCAGCCGTAGCGGATACGAGCAGTACTTC
TRBJ1-2 | few | TRBV19 | . | CASSIAAGDNYGYTF | TGTGCCAGTAGTATAGCCGCAGGGGATAACTATGGCTACACCTTC
TRBJ2-7 | . | TRBV4-3 | TRBD2 | CASSQTLAGTYEQYF | TGCGCCAGCAGCCAAACACTAGCGGGGACCTACGAGCAGTACTTC
TRBJ1-5 | . | TRBV7-6 | . | CASSLARNQPQHF | TGTGCCAGCAGCTTAGCGCGCAATCAGCCCCAGCATTTT
TRBJ2-7 | . | TRBV19 | TRBD1 | CASSRDRGPPLMDEQYF | TGTGCCAGTAGCCGGGACAGGGGGCCCCCCCTAATGGACGAGCAGTACTTC
TRBJ2-5 | . | TRBV29-1 | . | CSVSGTQETQYF | TGCAGCGTGTCCGGGACCCAAGAGACCCAGTACTTC
TRBJ1-3 | . | TRBV10-3 | . | CATREGNTIYF | TGTGCCACAAGGGAGGGAAACACCATATATTTT
TRBJ1-1 | . | TRBV7-8 | . | CASSLAQGNTEAFF | TGTGCCAGCAGCTTAGCGCAGGGGAACACTGAAGCTTTCTTT
TRBJ2-1 | . | TRBV14 | . | CASSRAHGYPYNEQFF | TGTGCCAGCAGCCGCGCCCATGGATACCCCTACAATGAGCAGTTCTTC
TRBJ2-7 | once | TRBV6-5 | TRBD1 | CASGRGGDSYEQYF | TGTGCCAGCGGGAGAGGGGGCGACTCCTACGAGCAGTACTTC
TRBJ2-5 | . | TRBV28 | . | CASSLPPPVKTQYF | TGTGCCAGCAGCCTACCACCTCCAGTAAAGACCCAGTACTTC
TRBJ2-2 | once | TRBV3-1/TRBV3-2 | . | CASSQDLVRYGELFF | TGTGCCAGCAGCCAAGATTTGGTACGGTACGGGGAGCTGTTTTTT
TRBJ2-7 | . | TRBV12-3/TRBV12-4 | TRBD1 | CASSRTGTGELYF | TGTGCCAGCAGCCGGACAGGGACAGGTGAATTGTACTTC
TRBJ2-5 | . | TRBV27 | . | CASSSLQGGETQYF | TGTGCCAGCAGTTCCCTTCAGGGGGGAGAGACCCAGTACTTC
TRBJ2-7 | . | TRBV3-1/TRBV3-2 | . | CASSPMVVLGEQYF | TGTGCCAGCAGCCCAATGGTTGTTTTGGGCGAGCAGTACTTC
TRBJ1-3 | . | TRBV29-1 | . | CSDLGLSSGNTIYF | TGCAGCGACCTCGGACTGTCCTCTGGAAACACCATATATTTT
TRBJ1-5 | . | TRBV10-2 | TRBD1 | CASWHRGEGANQPQHF | TGCGCCAGCTGGCACAGGGGGGAGGGGGCCAATCAGCCCCAGCATTTT
TRBJ1-4 | . | TRBV30 | TRBD1 | CAWSTRTGVNEKLFF | TGTGCCTGGAGTACACGTACAGGGGTTAATGAAAAACTGTTTTTT
TRBJ2-7 | . | TRBV30 | . | CAWSVRGAYEQYF | TGTGCCTGGAGTGTCAGGGGCGCCTACGAGCAGTACTTC
TRBJ1-4 | . | TRBV5-1 | . | CASSFEQGNEKLFF | TGCGCCAGCAGCTTCGAACAGGGTAATGAAAAACTGTTTTTT
TRBJ2-5 | few | TRBV3-1/TRBV3-2 | . | CASSQDRSAQYF | TGTGCCAGCAGCCAAGATAGAAGTGCCCAGTACTTC
TRBJ2-7 | . | TRBV30 | . | CALKAGAHSEQYF | TGTGCCCTTAAGGCAGGGGCCCACTCCGAGCAGTACTTC
TRBJ1-1 | . | TRBV7-9 | TRBD1 | CASSPTGTEAFF | TGTGCCAGCAGCCCGACAGGGACTGAAGCTTTCTTT
TRBJ1-1 | . | TRBV3-1/TRBV3-2 | TRBD1 | CASSPRTGGGLGAFF | TGTGCCAGCAGCCCTCGGACAGGGGGAGGACTAGGAGCTTTCTTT
TRBJ1-2 | . | TRBV5-1 | TRBD1 | CASSPDRAEIYGYTF | TGCGCCAGCAGTCCTGACAGGGCTGAGATCTATGGCTACACCTTC
TRBJ2-7 | . | TRBV3-1/TRBV3-2 | TRBD2 | CASSQVGGVRDEQYF | TGTGCCAGCAGCCAAGTGGGGGGGGTGAGGGACGAGCAGTACTTC
TRBJ1-4 | . | TRBV27 | . | CASSLRLGRTNEKLFF | TGTGCCAGCAGTTTACGGTTGGGACGGACTAATGAAAAACTGTTTTTT
TRBJ1-2 | . | TRBV5-6 | . | CASSTTSGFLVGYTF | TGTGCCAGCAGCACCACTTCAGGGTTTCTAGTCGGCTACACCTTC
TRBJ2-5 | few | TRBV27 | . | CASSFLSQETQYF | TGTGCCAGCAGTTTTCTGTCACAAGAGACCCAGTACTTC
TRBJ2-7 | . | TRBV28 | . | CASSPRSLSSYEQYF | TGTGCCAGCAGCCCCAGGAGTCTGAGCTCCTACGAGCAGTACTTC
TRBJ2-3 | . | TRBV11-2 | TRBD2 | CASSLVGAGGVTDTQYF | TGTGCCAGCAGCTTAGTGGGAGCGGGGGGGGTTACAGATACGCAGTATTTT
TRBJ2-1 | once | TRBV2 | TRBD2 | CASSEGPGLASALF | TGTGCCAGCAGTGAAGGACCGGGACTAGCTTCAGCGCTCTTC
TRBJ1-2 | once | TRBV27 | . | CASSLSVTGNSGYTF | TGTGCCAGCAGTTTATCGGTAACAGGGAACAGTGGCTACACCTTC
TRBJ2-3 | few | TRBV9 | TRBD2 | CASSVDWGIRGTSGTDTQYF | TGTGCCAGCAGCGTAGATTGGGGGATCCGGGGGACTAGCGGCACAGATACGCAGTATTTT
TRBJ2-4 | . | TRBV23-1 | . | CASSPILAKNIQYF | TGCGCCAGCAGTCCAATACTAGCCAAAAACATTCAGTACTTC
TRBJ1-5 | . | TRBV28 | . | CASSPLGQETQPQHF | TGTGCCAGCAGTCCCCTGGGACAAGAAACCCAGCCCCAGCATTTT
TRBJ1-5 | . | TRBV9 | . | CASSVGWAGNQPQHF | TGTGCCAGCAGCGTAGGTTGGGCGGGCAATCAGCCCCAGCATTTT